This T cell receptor beta chain stems from a study of regulatory T cells in long-lasting Graves disease. Study-level results: It was peripheral blood alone, not thyroid tissue, that was studied.

This CDR3 comprises 15 residues. Per the germline V gene, CDR1 is LGHDT and CDR2 is YNNKEL (reference sequence). V lost 4 bases and J lost 5; bases outside the gene matches: 9. The time point denotes: persistent/refractory GD, antithyroid drugs over 5 years with positive TRAb. PBMCs were the source of the RNA used for TCR sequencing. The authors diagnosed Graves' disease using American Thyroid Association guidelines. This clonotype was counted many times. Its antigen remains unidentified. Building the TCR beta libraries relied on iRepertoire HTBI primers, and CDR3 regions underwent Arm-PCR. Each CDR3 protein gets one entry after TCRdb re-called the multiplex PCR reads with MiXCR. The sample lists around 460,000 distinct CDR3 sequences, 22% occurring once.

The sequence was obtained from a female donor with Graves disease. The specimen comprised peripheral blood mononuclear cells (PBMCs), sampled when the disease was refractory, from a patient treated with antithyroid drugs. This chain connects TRBV3-1 to TRBJ1-1, with 8 positions matching TRBD1. The DNA of the CDR3 is TGTGCCAGCAGCCCAACGACAGGGGAAGGAACTGAAGCTTTCTTT. It encodes CASSPTTGEGTEAFF.